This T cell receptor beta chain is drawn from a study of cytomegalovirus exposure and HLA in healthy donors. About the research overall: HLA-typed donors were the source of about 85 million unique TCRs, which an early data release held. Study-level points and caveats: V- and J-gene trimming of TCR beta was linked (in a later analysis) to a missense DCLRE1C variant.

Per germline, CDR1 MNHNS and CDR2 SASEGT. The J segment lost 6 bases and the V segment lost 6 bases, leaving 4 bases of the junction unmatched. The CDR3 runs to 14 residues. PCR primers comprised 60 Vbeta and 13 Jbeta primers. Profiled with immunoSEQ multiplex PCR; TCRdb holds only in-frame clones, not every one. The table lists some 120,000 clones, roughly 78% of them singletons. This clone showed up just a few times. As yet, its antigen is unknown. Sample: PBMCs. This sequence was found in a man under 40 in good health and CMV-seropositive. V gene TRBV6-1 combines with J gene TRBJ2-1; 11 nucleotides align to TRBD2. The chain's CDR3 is CASSDSGGANEQFF. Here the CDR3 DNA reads TGTGCCAGCAGCGATAGCGGGGGGGCCAATGAGCAGTTCTTC.